This T cell receptor (beta chain) was identified during a study of T cell repertoires in cytomegalovirus infection. About the research overall: Public TCR beta signatures were indicative of both CMV infection and a matching HLA type. Study outcomes and limitations: CMV-specific TCR beta clonotypes restricted by HLA-C were the ones dominating the ex vivo response. Cumulative public TCR beta family frequency identified carriers of CMV plus the relevant HLA.

TCRdb ran MiXCR on the reads and lists one entry per CDR3 protein. This sample has some 150,000 distinct CDR3 sequences, with about 6.5% found just once. This clonotype was seen repeatedly, ten times or more. Its antigen is as yet unknown. At one boundary the junction diverges from the germline segment, which might be a read error. This CDR3 spans 12 amino acids. Sequenced sample: PBMCs. The chain carries TRBV12-3 or TRBV12-4 and TRBJ2-3, with D hard to call. The sequence came from a human donor in good health (CMV status not recorded). Some clones in this sample may be carry-over from other donors' samples. Here the CDR3 DNA reads TGTGCCAGCAGCTTAGGCACAGATACGCAGTATTTT. Translating it yields CASSLGTDTQYF.